This TCR beta chain was found in a study of cytomegalovirus exposure and HLA in healthy donors. This CDR3 spans 15 amino acids. Germline assignment: CDR1 KGHSY and CDR2 FQNENV. V was pared by 4 bases and J by 4 bases, with 7 bases of the junction left unmatched. The primer mix had 60 Vbeta and 13 Jbeta primers. Produced via immunoSEQ multiplex PCR; TCRdb's table is partial and in-frame only. The sample carries just over 150,000 clones, roughly 79% recorded once. The chain carries TRBV16 and TRBJ1-1; 9 bases match TRBD1. The sequence was obtained from a woman between 45 and 60 years old in good health and CMV-seropositive. Sequenced input: PBMCs. DNA for the CDR3: TGTGCCAGCAGCCCGGGGACAGGGAGGGGCACTGAAGCTTTCTTT. Its translation: CASSPGTGRGTEAFF.